This T cell receptor (beta chain) was captured in a study of shared T cell receptors in the human thymus. V lost 2 bases to trimming and J lost 5 bases, with 16 bases between them. Germline CDR1 reads MDHEN; CDR2 reads SYDVKM. The CDR3 is 16 amino acids. Method: immunoSEQ multiplex PCR; TCRdb's copy keeps in-frame clones and lacks some. The top ten clones hold 0.0095% to 0.013% of a sample with 720,000 or so clones, roughly 85% of them seen once. This sample also belongs to another study, concerning human thymus T cells. This second study says: Each of the donors was a healthy Finnish infant who was undergoing open corrective cardiac surgery for congenital heart defects. The thymus tissue came from resections taken during corrective heart surgery. Apparent skewing of V and J gene usage characterized both thymic and blood repertoires.

The sample comprised thymocytes. The sequence was collected from a girl under two years old with a congenital heart defect. The V call is TRBV28, the J call TRBJ1-5, with D unclear. The CDR3, as DNA: TGTGCCAGCAGTTTAGGTTCGGGTGGGAGCGATCAGCCCCAGCATTTT. Translating gives CASSLGSGGSDQPQHF.